A selection of T cell receptor beta chains follows, all from one sample in a study of T cells in Graves' hyperthyroidism and ophthalmopathy. From the multiplex PCR reads, TCRdb called clonotypes with MiXCR, one entry per CDR3 protein. The sample holds hundreds of thousands of distinct CDR3 sequences, roughly 23% seen once. The sequenced sample consisted of blood. The origin of the receptors is a woman in her 70s with Graves' ophthalmopathy. The CDR3 runs from the conserved cysteine through the conserved F or W. D genes are given only for firm matches. The size entry is marked missing in some rows and otherwise reads once, few, many or a size class.

TRBJ2-2 | TRBD2 | TRBV30 | . | TGTGCCTGGAGTCGGCTAGCGGGAGGCACCGGGGAGCTGTTTTTT | CAWSRLAGGTGELFF
TRBJ2-1 | . | TRBV5-1 | . | TGCGCCAGCAGCTTGGATCAGTTCAACAATGAGCAGTTCTTC | CASSLDQFNNEQFF
TRBJ2-1 | TRBD2 | TRBV3-1 | few | TGTGCCAGCAGCCAGGGACTAGCGGGAGGGCCTGAGCAGTTCTTC | CASSQGLAGGPEQFF
TRBJ1-1 | . | TRBV19 | few | TGTGCCAGTAGTAAGGCTCGCGGAGGTGAAGCTTTCTTT | CASSKARGGEAFF
TRBJ2-7 | . | TRBV7-6 | many | TGTGCCAGCAGCTTAGATCCTTTGGGGGTCTTAGAGCAGTACTTC | CASSLDPLGVLEQYF
TRBJ2-7 | TRBD2 | TRBV20-1 | . | TGCAGTGCTAGGATAGCGGGAGCGTCCTACGAGCAGTACTTC | CSARIAGASYEQYF
TRBJ2-7 | . | TRBV6-1 | . | TGTGCCAGCAGTGAAGCCCCCTCACGGGTCCTTGGGTCCTACGAGCAGTACTTC | CASSEAPSRVLGSYEQYF
TRBJ2-6 | TRBD1 | TRBV19 | few | TGTGCCAGTAGTATCGTCCGGGACAGGGGGACTGTGGGTGGGGCCAACGTCCTGACTTTC | CASSIVRDRGTVGGANVLTF
TRBJ1-2 | . | TRBV7-3 | . | TGTGCCAGCAGCCTCTCAGGGCTCTATGGCTACACCTTC | CASSLSGLYGYTF
TRBJ1-1 | . | TRBV20-1 | many | TGCAGTGCATTAAGTAGGGGCTCTGAAGCTTTCTTT | CSALSRGSEAFF
TRBJ2-1 | . | TRBV29-1 | . | TGCAGCGTAATAGACAGGAGGATATCCTACAATGAGCAGTTCTTC | CSVIDRRISYNEQFF
TRBJ2-3 | . | TRBV28 | few | TGTGCCAGCAGTTTACCCAGCGCCACAGATACGCAGTATTTT | CASSLPSATDTQYF
TRBJ1-5 | . | TRBV27 | once | TGTGCCAGCAGTCCTATATCAGGGGTGGGCAATCAGCCCCAGCATTTT | CASSPISGVGNQPQHF
TRBJ1-2 | . | TRBV28 | . | TGTGCCAGCAATGAACGAGGTGATGGCTACACCTTC | CASNERGDGYTF
TRBJ1-2 | . | TRBV5-1 | few | TGCGCCAGCAGTCAGGAGAGCTTGAACTATGGCTACACCTTC | CASSQESLNYGYTF
TRBJ2-5 | TRBD2 | TRBV10-3 | few | TGTGCCATCAGTGTTGTTAGCGGGCAAGAGACCCAGTACTTC | CAISVVSGQETQYF
TRBJ1-1 | TRBD1 | TRBV10-3 | few | TGTGCCATCAGTGTAGGACAGGGGGTCGGAACTGAAGCTTTCTTT | CAISVGQGVGTEAFF
TRBJ2-2 | TRBD2 | TRBV19 | . | TGTGCCAGTAGTATCGGTAGCGGGATAAACACCGGGGAGCTGTTTTTT | CASSIGSGINTGELFF
TRBJ2-1 | TRBD2 | TRBV5-1 | . | TGCGCCAGCAGCTTTAGCGGGACTTCCTACAATGAGCAGTTCTTC | CASSFSGTSYNEQFF
TRBJ2-7 | . | TRBV20-1 | . | TGCAGTGCTAGTCGAGGCTTTCCTCGCTCCTACGAGCAGTACTTC | CSASRGFPRSYEQYF
TRBJ2-7 | . | TRBV11-2 | few | TGTGCCAGCAGCTTAGCCAGGTCCTCCTACGAGCAGTACTTC | CASSLARSSYEQYF
TRBJ2-1 | TRBD2 | TRBV13 | . | TGTGCCAGCAGCTCGCGCCCTACCTCGAGTAGCGGGGAACCCTACAATGAGCAGTTCTTC | CASSSRPTSSSGEPYNEQFF
TRBJ2-1 | TRBD2 | TRBV5-1 | . | TGCGCCAGCAGATCGGGACTAGCGGGATTGGAACACAATGAGCAGTTCTTC | CASRSGLAGLEHNEQFF
TRBJ2-5 | . | TRBV7-2 | . | TGTGCCAGCAGCCTCCTCTGGGGGACGCAAGAGACCCAGTACTTC | CASSLLWGTQETQYF
TRBJ2-7 | . | TRBV20-1 | . | TGCAGTGCTAGGGGCAGGGTCAACGAGCAGTACTTC | CSARGRVNEQYF
TRBJ1-2 | . | TRBV18 | . | TGTGCCAGCTCACCGGAAGGGCAGGGCTACACCTTC | CASSPEGQGYTF
TRBJ2-3 | . | TRBV2 | . | TGTGCCAGCAGAAGGAAGGATACGCAGTATTTT | CASRRKDTQYF
TRBJ1-6 | . | TRBV11-2 | . | TGTGCCAGCAGCCTATGGTCCTATAATTCACCCCTCCACTTT | CASSLWSYNSPLHF
TRBJ1-1 | TRBD1 | TRBV20-1 | . | TGCAGTGCTACCACAGGGGACACTGAAGCTTTCTTT | CSATTGDTEAFF
TRBJ1-4 | . | TRBV7-8 | . | TGTGCCAGCAGCCCCCGAGGAACAGGGCCTAATGAAAAACTGTTTTTT | CASSPRGTGPNEKLFF
TRBJ1-3 | . | TRBV18 | few | TGTGCCAGCTCACCAAGGGGCAACTCTGGAAACACCATATATTTT | CASSPRGNSGNTIYF
TRBJ1-1 | . | TRBV27 | . | TGTGCCGAGGGGTACACTGAAGCTTTCTTT | CAEGYTEAFF
TRBJ2-7 | TRBD1 | TRBV5-1 | . | TGCGCCAGCAGCCCACGGACAGGTAACTCCTACGAGCAGTACTTC | CASSPRTGNSYEQYF